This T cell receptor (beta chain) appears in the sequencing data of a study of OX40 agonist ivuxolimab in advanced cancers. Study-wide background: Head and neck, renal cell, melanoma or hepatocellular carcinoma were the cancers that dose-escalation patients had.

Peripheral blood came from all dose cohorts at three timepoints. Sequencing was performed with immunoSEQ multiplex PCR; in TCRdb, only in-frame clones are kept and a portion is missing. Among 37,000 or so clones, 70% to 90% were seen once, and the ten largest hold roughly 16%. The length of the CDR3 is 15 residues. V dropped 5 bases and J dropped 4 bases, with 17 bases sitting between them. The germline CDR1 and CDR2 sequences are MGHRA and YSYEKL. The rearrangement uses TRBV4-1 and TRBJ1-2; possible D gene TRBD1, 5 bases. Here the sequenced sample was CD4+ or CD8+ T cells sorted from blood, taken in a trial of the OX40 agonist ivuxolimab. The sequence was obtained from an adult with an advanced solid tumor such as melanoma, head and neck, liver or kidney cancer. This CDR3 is CASSATGTNAYGYTF. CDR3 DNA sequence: TGCGCCAGCAGCGCAACTGGGACTAATGCCTATGGCTACACCTTC.